This TCR beta chain stems from a study of control samples from healthy donors and cancer patients. Clones were sequenced by immunoSEQ multiplex PCR, and TCRdb holds only the in-frame ones, with some missing. Of about 76,000 clones in the sample, roughly 90% were seen once. The sequenced material came from PBMCs. The source is a woman aged 45-65 years with colorectal cancer.

Written as DNA, the CDR3 is TGCGCCAGCAGCCAAGAGCCGTTGACAGTCGCTAATGAAAAACTGTTTTTT. It translates to CASSQEPLTVANEKLFF. V gene TRBV4-3 combines with J gene TRBJ1-4, with a weak D call TRBD1 (5 bases). With 0 bases removed from V and 3 bases from J, the gap between germline ends came to 14 bases. The CDR3 covers 17 residues. Germline CDR1 and CDR2: LGHNA and YSLEER.